This T cell receptor (beta chain) was recovered during a study of blood T cell repertoires in COVID-19. Sequenced by immunoSEQ multiplex PCR; TCRdb stores in-frame clones only, minus some. The data contain 410,000 or so clones, 75% to 90% of them singletons. The CDR3 is 13 residues long. Germline V CDR1 and CDR2: SGHTA, FQGTGA. The junction had 2 bases not matched to a gene; V was cut back by 5 bases and J by 6 bases. This chain links TRBV7-3 with TRBJ2-1, with 9 bases aligning to TRBD1. Sample: peripheral blood. This receptor was obtained from a woman between 35 and 50 years old with COVID-19, enrolled during active disease. This CDR3 is CASSPDRGNEQFF. The CDR3 DNA is TGTGCCAGCAGCCCGGACAGGGGCAATGAGCAGTTCTTC.